The 32 T cell receptor beta chains below all came from one sample that was sequenced in a study of CD8+ T cells in alopecia areata. Cell sorting was performed on pooled cutaneous lymph node cells with CD4, CD8alpha, NKG2D, NKG2ACE and other markers. Reverse transcription of extracted RNA yielded cDNA, which provided the sequencing template. Assay: immunoSEQ multiplex PCR; the TCRdb copy retains only in-frame clones and omits some. The sample includes 290,000 or so clones, none of them occurring once. Sequenced: CD4+ T cells sorted from a lymph node. Source of these receptors: a C3H/HeJ mouse with alopecia areata. The MHC haplotype recorded for the strain is H2-k.

To note about this clone: The gene symbols are mouse symbols. Sequencing ends 4 residues short of the CDR3 end; the germline J gene provides the rest. The same CDR3 is also encoded by other DNA sequences in this sample. This chain connects TRBV19 to TRBJ2-4; D might be TRBD1 (6 bases). V shed 5 bases and J shed 1 base, with 8 bases lying between them. This CDR3 spans 13 amino acids. Germline loops: CDR1 FNHDT, CDR2 SITEND (reference sequence). The CDR3 bases that were read are TGTGCCAGCAGCAACAGGGGTCAAAAC. As protein: CASSNRGQN. The whole CDR3 protein is CASSNRGQNTLYF.

As regards this clone: Genes and germline are mouse. With the read ending 4 residues before the CDR3 end, the germline J gene is used to fill in that end. This rearrangement joins TRBV1 to TRBJ2-7; D might be TRBD2 (6 bases). Germline V gene lookup returns CDR1 NSQYPW and CDR2 LRSPGD (reference sequence). The CDR3 is 13 residues long. The CDR3 reads CTCSVGELYEQYF. The DNA read from the CDR3 is TGCACCTGCAGTGTGGGGGAACTTTAT.

This clone was detected a few times. The listed genes are named as in mouse. The read comes to an end 4 residues before the CDR3 does, leaving the germline J gene to fill in the end. The same CDR3 also results from other DNA sequences found in this sample. The chain combines TRBV5 with TRBJ1-1; 7 bases are a match to TRBD1. Losses at the gene ends were 0 bases for V and 0 bases for J; bases not matched to a gene: 1. CDR1 is LGHNA and CDR2 is YNLKQL in the germline V gene (reference sequence). The CDR3 is 15 amino acids. The chain's CDR3 is CASSQDRGANTEVFF. The covered CDR3 bases are TGTGCCAGCAGCCAAGACAGGGGGGCAAACACA.

Ten or more counts support this clone. Mouse germline and gene names are used. Read sequence stops 4 residues before the CDR3 end, and the germline J gene provides the missing end. Within the sample, other DNA sequences also encode this same CDR3. J is TRBJ2-3 and V is TRBV1; 9 nucleotides align to TRBD2. Per germline, CDR1 NSQYPW and CDR2 LRSPGD (reference sequence). V shed 3 bases, J shed 0 bases, and the junction held 1 base outside the gene matches. The CDR3 contains 15 residues. CDR3 DNA, as far as it was read: TGCACCTGCAGTGCTGGGACTGGGAGTGCAGAA. This gives the protein CTCSAGTGSAE. The entire CDR3 reads CTCSAGTGSAETLYF.

For this clone: Any gene name here is a mouse gene name. The read ends 4 residues before the CDR3 terminus; that terminus is restored from the germline J gene. The chain combines TRBV19 with TRBJ2-7, with a possible D match to TRBD1 (6 bases). With 5 bases removed from V and 0 bases from J, the gap between germline ends came to 12 bases. Germline V gene lookup returns CDR1 FNHDT and CDR2 SITEND (reference sequence). CDR3 length equals 14 residues. CDR3 residues: CASSRRTASYEQYF. CDR3 bases read: TGTGCCAGCAGCCGAAGGACAGCCTCCTAT.

For this clone: The gene names here belong to mouse. The DNA ends 4 residues before the CDR3 does, and the rest of the CDR3 is filled in from the germline J gene. Other nucleotide sequences from this sample produce the same CDR3. V and J are TRBV5 and TRBJ2-5, with 7 nucleotides matching TRBD1. The CDR3 is 14 amino acids. V dropped 4 bases and J dropped 3; count of bases not matched to a gene: 4. Per germline, CDR1 LGHNA and CDR2 YNLKQL (reference sequence). The CDR3 sequence is CASSLPGQQDTQYF. Partial CDR3 DNA: TGTGCCAGCAGCCTCCCGGGACAGCAAGAC.

This clone was counted only a few times. Germline and genes here are mouse. The read ends 4 residues shy of where the CDR3 ends; the end is completed using the germline J gene. The chain carries TRBV13-1 and TRBJ2-2, with D possibly TRBD1 on 5 matching bases. V gave up 4 bases and J gave up 4 bases, with 14 bases separating them. CDR3 length equals 15 residues. The germline CDR1 and CDR2 sequences are NSHNY and SYGAGN. The sequenced part of the CDR3 DNA is TGTGCCAGCAGTCCTCTCAGGGAGGGCACCGGG. Translating gives CASSPLREGTG. The complete CDR3 protein is CASSPLREGTGQLYF.

Details on this clone: Gene and germline names: mouse. Read data end 4 residues before the CDR3 end; the end is taken from the germline J gene. This sample includes further DNA sequences coding for the same CDR3. The rearrangement uses TRBV13-2 and TRBJ2-7, with no clear D. This CDR3 has 12 residues. The germline V gene has CDR1 NNHNN and CDR2 SYGAGS (reference sequence). The CDR3: CASGDEGYEQYF. The sequenced part of the CDR3 DNA is TGTGCCAGCGGTGATGAAGGGTAT.

On this clone: Germline and genes: mouse. Sequencing ends 4 residues short of the CDR3 end; the germline J gene provides the rest. V is TRBV1 and J is TRBJ2-2, with no clear D. The CDR3 has 16 amino acids. The V end was cut by 3 bases, the J end by 0 bases, with 11 bases between. Germline assignment: CDR1 NSQYPW and CDR2 LRSPGD (reference sequence). The CDR3 here is CTCSAPTTTNTGQLYF. The sequenced part of the CDR3 DNA is TGCACCTGCAGTGCCCCTACAACCACAAACACCGGG.

This clone was recorded a few times. Gene names are mouse gene names. The observed sequence ends 4 residues before the CDR3 terminus, with the missing tail filled in from the germline J gene. The V gene is TRBV13-1, the J gene TRBJ2-7, with D perhaps matching TRBD2 (7 bases). This CDR3 is built from 14 residues. Germline V gene lookup returns CDR1 NSHNY and CDR2 SYGAGN. CDR3 DNA, as far as it was read: TGTGCCAGCAGTGATGAGGGGGGCACATAT. Amino acid sequence: CASSDEGGTY. The CDR3 reads in full as CASSDEGGTYEQYF.

This clone was detected only a few times. Mouse gene names and germline throughout. The CDR3: CASSDRLGASETLYF. CDR3 DNA (partial): TGTGCCAGCAGTGATAGACTGGGGGCCTCAGAA. The chain links TRBV13-1 to TRBJ2-3, with 9 bases that match TRBD2. The read finishes 4 residues shy of the CDR3 end, and the germline J gene is used to complete it. V was pared by 1 base and J by 4 bases, with 4 bases of the junction left unmatched. There are 15 residues in the CDR3. Germline assignment: CDR1 NSHNY and CDR2 SYGAGN.

This clone was observed a handful of times. Genes and germline come from the mouse. The read terminates 4 residues before the CDR3 end, so the remaining end is supplied by the germline J gene. This chain joins TRBV13-1 and TRBJ2-7; 8 nucleotides agree with TRBD2. After removal of 0 bases from V and 0 bases from J, the junction contained 8 bases not matched to a gene. CDR3 size: 17 residues. Germline V CDR1 and CDR2: NSHNY, SYGAGN. The sequenced CDR3 bases are TGTGCCAGCAGTGATGCCGGCTGGGGGGTGTCCTCCTAT. Protein sequence: CASSDAGWGVSSY. The entire CDR3 protein is CASSDAGWGVSSYEQYF.

Only a few counts were recorded for this clone. Any gene name here is a mouse gene name. The CDR3 goes on 4 residues after the read ends, and that part is filled in from the germline J gene. The chain couples TRBV13-2 to TRBJ2-5; 10 bases match TRBD1. The germline V gene has CDR1 NNHNN and CDR2 SYGAGS (reference sequence). The junction had 7 bases not matched to a gene; V was cut back by 3 bases and J by 3 bases. The CDR3 totals 16 residues. The CDR3 reads CASGVSGQGTQDTQYF. CDR3 bases read: TGTGCCAGCGGTGTTTCGGGACAGGGGACTCAAGAC.

Concerning this clone itself: Gene names and germline refer to mouse. The read terminates 4 residues ahead of where the CDR3 ends, so the germline J gene completes it. The rearrangement joins TRBV13-1 to TRBJ2-7; D possibly corresponds to TRBD2 (6 bases). Germline values: CDR1 NSHNY, CDR2 SYGAGN. The CDR3 has 13 residues. The germline V and J ends were trimmed by 2 bases and 2 bases, with 8 bases remaining between them. The sequenced CDR3 bases are TGTGCCAGCAGTGAAGTGGGGGCCTAT. This encodes CASSEVGAY. The CDR3, in full, reads CASSEVGAYEQYF.

About this clone itself: Germline and genes here are mouse. The read terminates 4 residues before the CDR3 end, so the remaining end is supplied by the germline J gene. The sample carries other DNA sequences with the same CDR3. The rearrangement joins TRBV5 to TRBJ2-1, with 7 positions matching TRBD1. Germline V gives CDR1 LGHNA, CDR2 YNLKQL (reference sequence). V dropped 3 bases and J dropped 1; count of bases not matched to a gene: 3. The CDR3 runs to 15 residues. CDR3 in amino acids: CASSQPGQNYAEQFF. The CDR3 bases that were read are TGTGCCAGCAGCCAGCCGGGACAGAACTATGCT.

This clone was recorded a few times. Gene labels here are mouse ones. The sample holds other DNA sequences that translate to the same CDR3. This CDR3 is CAWSPGTGDSDYTF. The sequenced part of the CDR3 DNA is TGTGCCTGGAGTCCCGGGACAGGGGACTCC. V is TRBV31 and J is TRBJ1-2; 10 nucleotides agree with TRBD1. The read halts 4 residues ahead of the CDR3 end, with the missing end drawn from the germline J gene. J lost 3 bases, V lost 1 base, and 2 bases had no gene match. Germline CDR1 and CDR2: GKSSPN and SITVG. The CDR3 covers 14 residues.

This clone was counted a few times. Gene names are the mouse ones. The missing CDR3 end, 4 residues past where the read stops, is filled in from the germline J gene. This chain links TRBV1 with TRBJ1-2, with D possibly being TRBD1 (5 bases). Trimming pared 0 bases from V and 4 bases from J, leaving 9 bases between. The CDR3 contains 14 residues. Germline V gene lookup returns CDR1 NSQYPW and CDR2 LRSPGD (reference sequence). Incomplete CDR3 DNA: TGCACCTGCAGTGCAGATCTGGGGCTCTCC. This gives the protein CTCSADLGLS. Given in full, the CDR3 is CTCSADLGLSDYTF.

Only a few counts were recorded for this clone. All gene names here are mouse names. Sequencing ends 4 residues short of the CDR3 end; the germline J gene provides the rest. This chain connects TRBV14 to TRBJ1-1, with TRBD1 matching over 8 bases. Germline CDR1 reads SGHDT; CDR2 reads FRDEAV. V lost 9 bases, J lost 4 bases, and 5 bases stayed unmatched. CDR3 length: 12 residues. CDR3 sequence: CATKTGATEVFF. Incomplete CDR3 DNA: TGTGCCACCAAGACAGGGGCCACA.

In this sample, this clone turned up a few times. Each gene name is a mouse one. The sequence runs out 4 residues before the end of the CDR3; the remainder is reconstructed from the germline J gene. Other nucleotide sequences in the sample specify the same CDR3. The chain has TRBV13-1 and TRBJ2-5; D gene uncertain. This CDR3 has 13 amino acids. V lost 3 bases, J lost 3 bases, and 8 bases lay in between. Germline V gene lookup returns CDR1 NSHNY and CDR2 SYGAGN. CDR3 loop: CASSGQKQDTQYF. The DNA read from the CDR3 is TGTGCCAGCAGTGGACAAAAACAAGAC.

In the case of this clone: The listed genes are named as in mouse. The CDR3 end is not reached by the read, which stops 4 residues before it; the germline J gene fills it in. V is TRBV13-3 and J is TRBJ2-5; TRBD1 might be the D (5 bases). The CDR3 runs to 14 residues. V was trimmed by 2 bases and J by 0 bases, leaving 7 bases between them. Looked up from germline, CDR1 is NNHDY and CDR2 is SYVADS. CDR3 DNA (partial): TGTGCCAGCAGTGAACAGGTTAACCAAGAC. As protein: CASSEQVNQD. The whole CDR3 is CASSEQVNQDTQYF.

This clone was seen more than once but under ten times. Any gene name here is a mouse gene name. The sequence runs out 4 residues before the end of the CDR3; the remainder is reconstructed from the germline J gene. The V gene is TRBV5, the J gene TRBJ2-5; 9 nucleotides match TRBD1. The germline CDR1 and CDR2 sequences are LGHNA and YNLKQL (reference sequence). This CDR3 is 13 amino acids long. The CDR3 bases that were read are TGTGCCAGCAGCCTCGACAGGGGGGAC. Amino acids: CASSLDRGD. In full, the CDR3 reads CASSLDRGDTQYF.

This clone appeared a few times. Germline and genes: mouse. The CDR3 end is not reached by the read, which stops 4 residues before it; the germline J gene fills it in. The V call is TRBV13-2, the J call TRBJ1-2; maybe TRBD1 (5 bases). Trimming stripped 0 bases from V and 0 bases from J, with 9 bases between. The CDR3 is 15 residues long. CDR1 NNHNN and CDR2 SYGAGS come from the germline V gene (reference sequence). CDR3 loop: CASGDGTLANSDYTF. The CDR3 DNA, read in part, is TGTGCCAGCGGTGATGGGACACTAGCAAACTCC.

This clone turned up a few times. Genes and germline come from the mouse. The sample holds other DNA sequences that translate to the same CDR3. The CDR3: CASSTASQNTLYF. Incomplete CDR3 DNA: TGTGCCAGCTCGACAGCTAGTCAAAAC. The rearrangement links TRBV13-1 to TRBJ2-4, with a tentative D call TRBD1 (5 bases). The sequence runs out 4 residues before the end of the CDR3; the remainder is reconstructed from the germline J gene. Trimming removed 7 bases at V and 0 bases at J, with 9 bases between. The germline CDR1 and CDR2 sequences are NSHNY and SYGAGN. The CDR3 runs 13 residues.

In this sample, this clone turned up a few times. Genes here carry mouse names. The read halts 4 residues ahead of the CDR3 end, with the missing end drawn from the germline J gene. This chain uses TRBV17 with TRBJ1-1; 12 nucleotides agree with TRBD1. This CDR3 spans 14 amino acids. Germline lookup yields CDR1 MNHDT and CDR2 YYDKIL. Incomplete CDR3 DNA: TGTGCTAGCAGTAGACGGGACAGGGGGCAA. It specifies CASSRRDRGQ. The whole CDR3 protein is CASSRRDRGQEVFF.

With respect to this clone: The germline and genes are mouse ones. The read comes to an end 4 residues before the CDR3 does, leaving the germline J gene to fill in the end. The chain couples TRBV1 to TRBJ2-2; 7 bases are shared with TRBD1. V shed 3 bases and J 1 base; nucleotides not matched to a gene: 2. The CDR3 extends over 15 amino acids. Germline values: CDR1 NSQYPW, CDR2 LRSPGD (reference sequence). The CDR3 is CTCSARQGNTGQLYF. Partial CDR3 DNA: TGCACCTGCAGTGCCCGACAGGGAAACACCGGG. The full variable domain, with the rest looked up from reference TRBV1 and TRBJ2-2, is VTLLEQNPRWRLVPRGQAVNLRCILKNSQYPWMSWYQQDLQKQLQWLFTLRSPGDKEVKSLPGADYLATRVTDTELRLQVANMSQGRTLYCTCSARQGNTGQLYFGEGSKLTVL.

Details on this clone: Mouse gene names apply. Read sequence stops 4 residues before the CDR3 end, and the germline J gene provides the missing end. The V gene is TRBV13-3, the J gene TRBJ2-1, with a tentative D call TRBD1 (6 bases). V was pared by 5 bases and J by 2 bases, with 8 bases between. Per the germline V gene, CDR1 is NNHDY and CDR2 is SYVADS. The CDR3 is made up of 13 amino acids. CDR3 DNA (partial): TGTGCCAGCAGGCCAGGGGACTATGCT. Translating gives CASRPGDYA. The whole CDR3 protein is CASRPGDYAEQFF.

In the case of this clone: Gene names and germline match the mouse. The CDR3 protein is CAWDRNSAETLYF. The CDR3 bases that were read are TGTGCCTGGGACAGAAATAGTGCAGAA. J is TRBJ2-3 and V is TRBV31; D perhaps matches TRBD1 (5 bases). The read ends 4 residues early relative to the CDR3; the germline J gene fills the gap. The V end lost 5 bases, the J end lost 0 bases, and 9 bases lay between the germline ends. Germline V gene lookup returns CDR1 GKSSPN and CDR2 SITVG. The CDR3 covers 13 residues.

This clone was recorded a few times. The gene names here belong to mouse. The read finishes 3 residues shy of the CDR3 end, and the germline J gene is used to complete it. This rearrangement joins TRBV19 to TRBJ1-6, with 9 nucleotides matching TRBD1. TRBJ1-6 counts as an open reading frame of uncertain function. The CDR3 runs 13 residues. V shed 3 bases, J shed 10 bases, and the junction held 2 bases outside the gene matches. Germline CDR1 is FNHDT and CDR2 is SITEND (reference sequence). The CDR3 is CASSTQGASPLYF. The CDR3 bases that were read are TGTGCCAGCAGTACACAGGGGGCGTCGCCC.

To note about this clone: Mouse names are used for the genes. Read data end 4 residues before the CDR3 end; the end is taken from the germline J gene. The genes are TRBV1 and TRBJ2-5; the D gene is possibly TRBD1 (7 bases). Per germline, CDR1 NSQYPW and CDR2 LRSPGD (reference sequence). This CDR3 contains 15 residues. The CDR3 reads CTCSADRRGLDTQYF. The sequenced CDR3 bases are TGCACCTGCAGTGCAGATCGTAGGGGGCTGGAC. The whole variable domain, remainder taken from reference TRBV1 and TRBJ2-5, is VTLLEQNPRWRLVPRGQAVNLRCILKNSQYPWMSWYQQDLQKQLQWLFTLRSPGDKEVKSLPGADYLATRVTDTELRLQVANMSQGRTLYCTCSADRRGLDTQYFGPGTRLLVL.

In regard to this clone: This may arise from a read error, as a much more abundant clone is one base away. The germline and genes are mouse ones. The read finishes 4 residues shy of the CDR3 end, and the germline J gene is used to complete it. The J gene is TRBJ1-2, the V gene TRBV13-1, with D possibly matching TRBD1 (5 bases). Trimming removed 5 bases from V and 2 bases from J, with 7 bases in between. CDR3 size: 12 residues. Per the germline V gene, CDR1 is NSHNY and CDR2 is SYGAGN. The CDR3 region is CASRPGNSDYTF. Partial CDR3 DNA: TGTGCCAGCAGGCCAGGGAACTCC.

Worth noting for this clone: Gene names denote mouse genes. Sequencing ends 4 residues short of the CDR3 end; the germline J gene provides the rest. The chain recombines TRBV19 with TRBJ2-7; 7 bases line up with TRBD1. This CDR3 contains 12 residues. Germline lookup yields CDR1 FNHDT and CDR2 SITEND (reference sequence). CDR3 protein: CASSITGDEQYF. The CDR3 bases that were read are TGTGCCAGCAGTATCACAGGGGAT.

This clone appeared a few times. Gene names are mouse gene names. The read stops 4 residues short of the end of the CDR3; the missing end is completed from the germline J gene. Other DNA sequences from this sample encode an identical CDR3 as well. The J gene is TRBJ1-1, the V gene TRBV19; D may be TRBD1 (6 bases). V lost 1 base and J 0 bases, leaving 10 bases between the germline ends. This CDR3 region has 15 residues. Germline V gene sequence: CDR1 FNHDT, CDR2 SITEND (reference sequence). This CDR3 is CASSIPGQSNTEVFF. The sequenced part of the CDR3 DNA is TGTGCCAGCAGTATACCGGGACAATCAAACACA.